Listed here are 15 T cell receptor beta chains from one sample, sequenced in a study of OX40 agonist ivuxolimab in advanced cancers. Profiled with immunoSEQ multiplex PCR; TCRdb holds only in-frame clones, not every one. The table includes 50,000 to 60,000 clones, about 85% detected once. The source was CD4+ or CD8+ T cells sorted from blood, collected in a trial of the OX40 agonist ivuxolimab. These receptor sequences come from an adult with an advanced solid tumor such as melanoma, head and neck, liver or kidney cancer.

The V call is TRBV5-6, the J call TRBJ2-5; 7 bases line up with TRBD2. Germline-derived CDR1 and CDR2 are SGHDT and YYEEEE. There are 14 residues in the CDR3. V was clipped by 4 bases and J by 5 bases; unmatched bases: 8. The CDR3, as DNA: TGTGCCAGCAGCGCCGGGGGGTCCGGGGAGACCCAGTACTTC. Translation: CASSAGGSGETQYF.

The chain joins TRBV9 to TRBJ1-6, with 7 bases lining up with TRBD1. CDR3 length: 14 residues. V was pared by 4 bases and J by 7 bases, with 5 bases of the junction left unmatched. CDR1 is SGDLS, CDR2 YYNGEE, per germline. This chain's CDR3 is CASSPQGGNSPLHF. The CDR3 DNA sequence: TGTGCCAGCAGCCCCCAGGGGGGGAATTCACCCCTCCACTTT.

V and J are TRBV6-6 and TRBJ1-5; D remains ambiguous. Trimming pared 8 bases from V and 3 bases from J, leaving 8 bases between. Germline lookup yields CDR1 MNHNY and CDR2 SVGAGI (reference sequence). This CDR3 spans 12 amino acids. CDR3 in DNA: TGTGCCAGCGCCCACCCCAATCAGCCCCAGCATTTT. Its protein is CASAHPNQPQHF.

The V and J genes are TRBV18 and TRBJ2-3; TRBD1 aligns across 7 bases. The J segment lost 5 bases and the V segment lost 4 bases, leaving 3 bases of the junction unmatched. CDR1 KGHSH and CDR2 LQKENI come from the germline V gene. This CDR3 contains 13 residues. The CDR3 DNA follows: TGTGCCAGCTCACAGGACAGGAGAGATACGCAGTATTTT. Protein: CASSQDRRDTQYF.

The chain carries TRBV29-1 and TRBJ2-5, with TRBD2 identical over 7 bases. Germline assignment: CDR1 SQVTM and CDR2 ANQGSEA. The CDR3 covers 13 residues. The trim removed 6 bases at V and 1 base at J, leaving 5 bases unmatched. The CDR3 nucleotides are TGCAGCGTCCAGCGGGGCACCCAAGAGACCCAGTACTTC. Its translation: CSVQRGTQETQYF.

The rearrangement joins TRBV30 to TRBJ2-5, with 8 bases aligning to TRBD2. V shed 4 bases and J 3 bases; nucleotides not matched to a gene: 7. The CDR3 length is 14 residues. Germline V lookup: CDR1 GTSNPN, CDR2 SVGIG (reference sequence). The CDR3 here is CAWTRGLDKETQYF. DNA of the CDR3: TGTGCCTGGACCAGGGGACTAGACAAAGAGACCCAGTACTTC.

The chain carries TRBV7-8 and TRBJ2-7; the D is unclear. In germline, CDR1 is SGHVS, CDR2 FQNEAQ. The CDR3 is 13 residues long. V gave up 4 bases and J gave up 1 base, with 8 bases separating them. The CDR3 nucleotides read TGTGCCAGCAGCTCGGGCCTATCCTACGAGCAGTACTTC. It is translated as CASSSGLSYEQYF.

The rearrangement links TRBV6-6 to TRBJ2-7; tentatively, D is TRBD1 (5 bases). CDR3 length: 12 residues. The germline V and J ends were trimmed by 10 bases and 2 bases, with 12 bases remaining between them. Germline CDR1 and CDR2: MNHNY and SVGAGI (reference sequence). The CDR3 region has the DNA TGTGCCATCCGGACACGGGCCTACGAGCAGTACTTC. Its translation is CAIRTRAYEQYF.

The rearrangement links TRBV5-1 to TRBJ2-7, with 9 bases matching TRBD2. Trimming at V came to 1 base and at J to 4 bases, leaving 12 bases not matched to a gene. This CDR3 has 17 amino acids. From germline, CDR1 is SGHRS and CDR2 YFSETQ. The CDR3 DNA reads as TGCGCCAGCAGCTTGAATGGCGGGAGGGCCGGGGAATACGAGCAGTACTTC. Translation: CASSLNGGRAGEYEQYF.

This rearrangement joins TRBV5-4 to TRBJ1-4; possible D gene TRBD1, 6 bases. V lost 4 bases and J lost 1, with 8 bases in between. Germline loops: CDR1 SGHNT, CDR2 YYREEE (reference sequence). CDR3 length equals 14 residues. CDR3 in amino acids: CASSVQGTNEKLFF. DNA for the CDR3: TGTGCCAGCAGCGTACAGGGAACTAATGAAAAACTGTTTTTT. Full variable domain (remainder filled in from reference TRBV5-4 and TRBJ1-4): ETGVTQSPTHLIKTRGQQVTLRCSSQSGHNTVSWYQQALGQGPQFIFQYYREEENGRGNFPPRFSGLQFPNYSSELNVNALELDDSALYLCASSVQGTNEKLFFGSGTQLSVL.

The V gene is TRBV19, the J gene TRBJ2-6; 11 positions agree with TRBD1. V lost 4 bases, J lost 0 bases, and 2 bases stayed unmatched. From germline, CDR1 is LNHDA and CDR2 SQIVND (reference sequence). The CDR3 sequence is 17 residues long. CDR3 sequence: CASSKDRGRSGANVLTF. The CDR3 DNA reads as TGTGCCAGTAGTAAGGACAGGGGGCGCTCTGGGGCCAACGTCCTGACTTTC. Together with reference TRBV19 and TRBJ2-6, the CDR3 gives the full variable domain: DGGITQSPKYLFRKEGQNVTLSCEQNLNHDAMYWYRQDPGQGLRLIYYSQIVNDFQKGDIAEGYSVSREKKESFPLTVTSAQKNPTAFYLCASSKDRGRSGANVLTFGAGSRLTVL.

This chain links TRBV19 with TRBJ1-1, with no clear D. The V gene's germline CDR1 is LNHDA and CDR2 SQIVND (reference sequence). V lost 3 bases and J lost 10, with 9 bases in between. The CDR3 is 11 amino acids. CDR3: CASSMGIRAFF. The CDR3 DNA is TGTGCCAGTAGTATGGGGATACGAGCTTTCTTT. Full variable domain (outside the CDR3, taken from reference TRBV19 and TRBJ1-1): DGGITQSPKYLFRKEGQNVTLSCEQNLNHDAMYWYRQDPGQGLRLIYYSQIVNDFQKGDIAEGYSVSREKKESFPLTVTSAQKNPTAFYLCASSMGIRAFFGQGTRLTVV.

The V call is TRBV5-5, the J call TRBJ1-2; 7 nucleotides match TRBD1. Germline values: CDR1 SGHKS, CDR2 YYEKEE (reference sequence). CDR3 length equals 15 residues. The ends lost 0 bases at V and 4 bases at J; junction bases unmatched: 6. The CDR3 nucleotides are TGTGCCAGCAGCTTGGTCGACAGGGTTTCCTATGGCTACACCTTC. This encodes CASSLVDRVSYGYTF.

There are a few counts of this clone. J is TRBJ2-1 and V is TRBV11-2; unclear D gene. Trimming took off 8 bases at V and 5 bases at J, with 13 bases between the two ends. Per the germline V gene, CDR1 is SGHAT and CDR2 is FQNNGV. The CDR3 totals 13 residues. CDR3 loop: CASRNSADNEQFF. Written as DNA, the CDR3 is TGTGCCAGCCGTAACAGCGCCGACAATGAGCAGTTCTTC.

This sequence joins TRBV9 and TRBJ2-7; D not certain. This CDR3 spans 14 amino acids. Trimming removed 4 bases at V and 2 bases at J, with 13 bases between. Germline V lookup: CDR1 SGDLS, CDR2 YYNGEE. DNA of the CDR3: TGTGCCAGCAGCCCCGTCGTCGTACCCTACGAGCAGTACTTC. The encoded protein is CASSPVVVPYEQYF.